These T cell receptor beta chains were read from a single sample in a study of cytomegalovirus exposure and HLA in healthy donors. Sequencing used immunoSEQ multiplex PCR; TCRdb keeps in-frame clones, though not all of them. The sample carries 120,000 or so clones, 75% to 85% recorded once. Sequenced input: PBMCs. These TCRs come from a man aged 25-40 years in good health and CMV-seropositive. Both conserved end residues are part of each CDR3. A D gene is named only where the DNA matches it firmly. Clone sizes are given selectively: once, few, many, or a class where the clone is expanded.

DNA: TGCGCCAGCAGCTTGGCGGGAATCAGGACTGAAGCTTTCTTT
CDR3: CASSLAGIRTEAFF
V: TRBV5-1
size: once
D: -
J: TRBJ1-1

DNA: TGCGCCAGCAGCCTTATGCAGGGGGCGGGCGATACGCAGTATTTT
CDR3: CASSLMQGAGDTQYF
V: TRBV5-1
size: -
D: TRBD1
J: TRBJ2-3

DNA: TGCGCCAGCAGCTTGGGGAACCCGTCTGGGGCCAACGGCCTGACTTTC
CDR3: CASSLGNPSGANGLTF
V: TRBV5-1
size: once
D: -
J: TRBJ2-6

DNA: TGTGCCAGCAGTTTGACAGGCCACACTGAAGCTTTCTTT
CDR3: CASSLTGHTEAFF
V: TRBV6-1
size: -
D: -
J: TRBJ1-1

DNA: TGTGCCAGCAGCTTAGACAGGGACAGGTACCAAGAGACCCAGTACTTC
CDR3: CASSLDRDRYQETQYF
V: TRBV7-9
size: -
D: TRBD1
J: TRBJ2-5

DNA: TGTGCCAGCAGCGGAGGACAGGGCCATCAGCCCCAGCATTTT
CDR3: CASSGGQGHQPQHF
V: TRBV9
size: -
D: TRBD1
J: TRBJ1-5

DNA: TGTGCCAGCAGTCAGAGTCCCGGGACAGGCTACACCTTC
CDR3: CASSQSPGTGYTF
V: TRBV2
size: -
D: -
J: TRBJ1-2

DNA: TGTGCCAGCAGTTTCGGGCAGGGTGGCACTGAAGCTTTCTTT
CDR3: CASSFGQGGTEAFF
V: TRBV27
size: -
D: -
J: TRBJ1-1

DNA: TGTGCCAGCAGCGAGACAGGGGTTCAGCCCCAGCATTTT
CDR3: CASSETGVQPQHF
V: TRBV9
size: few
D: TRBD1
J: TRBJ1-5

DNA: TGTGCCAGCAGTGACGGGAGAAACAATGAGCAGTTCTTC
CDR3: CASSDGRNNEQFF
V: TRBV6-4
size: -
D: -
J: TRBJ2-1

DNA: TGTGCTAGTGGGGACATCCCTAATGAAAAACTGTTTTTT
CDR3: CASGDIPNEKLFF
V: TRBV12-5
size: -
D: -
J: TRBJ1-4

DNA: TGCAGCGTTGGACAGGGGATCTTGTCCAATGAGCAGTTCTTC
CDR3: CSVGQGILSNEQFF
V: TRBV29-1
size: -
D: TRBD1
J: TRBJ2-1

DNA: TGTGCCAGCAGTCCCCGACAGATTCAGCCCCAGCATTTT
CDR3: CASSPRQIQPQHF
V: TRBV2
size: -
D: -
J: TRBJ1-5

DNA: TGTGCCAGCACTTACGACAGGGGGGGTGGTGAGCAGTTCTTC
CDR3: CASTYDRGGGEQFF
V: TRBV6-4
size: -
D: TRBD1
J: TRBJ2-1

DNA: TGTGCCAGCTCACCACAAGGGGCCGCCGGGGAGCTGTTTTTT
CDR3: CASSPQGAAGELFF
V: TRBV18
size: -
D: -
J: TRBJ2-2

DNA: TGCGCCAGCAGCTTGGACCCTGACGGGGGAAAACTGTTTTTT
CDR3: CASSLDPDGGKLFF
V: TRBV5-1
size: -
D: -
J: TRBJ1-4

DNA: TGTGCCAGCAGCCCCTACCCTAGCACAGATACGCAGTATTTT
CDR3: CASSPYPSTDTQYF
V: TRBV7-3
size: -
D: -
J: TRBJ2-3

DNA: TGTGCCACCAACCGGGGACTAGCGGCGAATGAGCAGTTCTTC
CDR3: CATNRGLAANEQFF
V: TRBV19
size: -
D: TRBD2
J: TRBJ2-1

DNA: TGTGCCAGCAGCCACCGGACAGATGATAATTCACCCCTCCACTTT
CDR3: CASSHRTDDNSPLHF
V: TRBV6-5
size: -
D: -
J: TRBJ1-6

DNA: TGTGCCAGTGGAGAAACTCGATGGACTGAAGCTTTCTTT
CDR3: CASGETRWTEAFF
V: TRBV19
size: -
D: -
J: TRBJ1-1

DNA: TGCAGCGTTGAGATACCGGGACACAGATACGAGCAGTACTTC
CDR3: CSVEIPGHRYEQYF
V: TRBV29-1
size: once
D: -
J: TRBJ2-7

DNA: TGTGCCAGTCGGCAGCGCAACACCGGGGAGCTGTTTTTT
CDR3: CASRQRNTGELFF
V: TRBV19
size: -
D: -
J: TRBJ2-2

DNA: TGTGCCAGTAGTATAAAGGACAGAAATAATTCACCCCTCCACTTT
CDR3: CASSIKDRNNSPLHF
V: TRBV19
size: -
D: -
J: TRBJ1-6

DNA: TGTGCCAGCAGCCCGGGGGGGTTGGGACAAACCTACGAGCAGTACTTC
CDR3: CASSPGGLGQTYEQYF
V: TRBV7-9
size: -
D: TRBD2
J: TRBJ2-7

DNA: TGTGCCTGGACCTCTTCCGGGGAAAATTCACCCCTCCACTTT
CDR3: CAWTSSGENSPLHF
V: TRBV30
size: -
D: -
J: TRBJ1-6

DNA: TGTGCCACGGGACTGTCGAGCTCCTACGAGCAGTACTTC
CDR3: CATGLSSSYEQYF
V: TRBV10-3
size: -
D: -
J: TRBJ2-7

DNA: TGTGCCAGTAGTGCCGGACTAGCGGGGGGGGTGGGAGATACGCAGTATTTT
CDR3: CASSAGLAGGVGDTQYF
V: TRBV19
size: -
D: TRBD2
J: TRBJ2-3

DNA: TGCGCCAGCAGTCAGGGACAGAATCAGCCCCAGCATTTT
CDR3: CASSQGQNQPQHF
V: TRBV23-1
size: -
D: TRBD1
J: TRBJ1-5

DNA: TGTGCCAGCAGTTCAGAGGGGGGGTCGACCGGGGAGCTGTTTTTT
CDR3: CASSSEGGSTGELFF
V: TRBV28
size: -
D: -
J: TRBJ2-2

DNA: TGTGCCTGGAGCCCCGGGACAGGGTTAGGTCAGCCCCAGCATTTT
CDR3: CAWSPGTGLGQPQHF
V: TRBV30
size: -
D: TRBD1
J: TRBJ1-5

DNA: TGTGCCAGCAGGCTTTGGGGAGGCACTGAAGCTTTCTTT
CDR3: CASRLWGGTEAFF
V: TRBV6-1
size: -
D: -
J: TRBJ1-1